The 8 T cell receptor beta chains in this list originate from one sample, sequenced in a study of breast tumors, draining lymph nodes, adjacent tissues. Axillary draining lymph nodes of breast cancer patients supplied the node samples. TCRdb analysed the multiplex PCR reads with MiXCR anew, one entry per CDR3 protein. This repertoire shows fewer than 90,000 distinct CDR3 sequences, approximately 28% found once; its top ten account for 7.5% to 10%. Sequencing input: axillary lymph node tissue. Receptor source: a female donor with breast cancer. Some clones in this sample may be carry-over from other donors' samples.

This clonotype was seen at least ten times. This rearrangement joins TRBV5-1 to TRBJ2-1, with D possibly called TRBD1 or TRBD2 (6 bases each). The CDR3 spans 16 residues. V gave up 5 bases and J gave up 5 bases, with 20 bases separating them. The germline CDR1 and CDR2 sequences are SGHRS and YFSETQ. The CDR3 DNA reads as TGCGCCAGCAGTAACTTGGGCCAGGGGACTGACAATGAGCAGTTCTTC. It is translated as CASSNLGQGTDNEQFF.

The sample holds many counts of this clonotype. Written as DNA, the CDR3 is TGTGCCAGCAGCTTAATGGGGATCGGAGAAAAACTGTTTTTT. Translated: CASSLMGIGEKLFF. The chain employs TRBV7-9 and TRBJ1-4; D is unclear. The V gene lost 2 bases and the J gene lost 8 bases, with 12 bases spanning the gap. The CDR3 extends over 14 amino acids. Looked up from germline, CDR1 is SEHNR and CDR2 is FQNEAQ (reference sequence).

Details on this clonotype: An end of the junction differs from the germline gene, which may be a read error. The chain recombines TRBV9 with TRBJ2-5; 11 positions agree with TRBD2. Germline loops: CDR1 SGDLS, CDR2 YYNGEE. There are 15 residues in the CDR3. The DNA of the CDR3 is TGTGCCAGCAGCGTGACTAGCGGGAAAGGGGAGACCCCGTACTTC. Protein sequence: CASSVTSGKGETPYF.

This clonotype has a count of ten or more. The gene calls are TRBV30 and TRBJ2-3; 7 bases agree with TRBD2. CDR3 size: 13 residues. Unmatched junction bases numbered 6, after V lost 5 bases and J lost 4 bases. Germline V CDR1 and CDR2: GTSNPN, SVGIG (reference sequence). This CDR3 is CAWAGGSSDTQYF. CDR3 DNA: TGTGCCTGGGCGGGCGGGAGTTCAGATACGCAGTATTTT.

This clonotype occurred many times. V gene TRBV7-2 combines with J gene TRBJ2-1, with 7 positions matching TRBD2. V lost 4 bases and J lost 5; bases outside the gene matches: 5. This CDR3 is built from 14 residues. The germline V gene encodes CDR1 SGHTA and CDR2 FQGNSA. The CDR3: CASSSLAGDNEQFF. The DNA for the CDR3 is TGTGCCAGCAGCTCTCTGGCGGGAGACAATGAGCAGTTCTTC.

The gene calls are TRBV12-3 or TRBV12-4 and TRBJ1-2; possible D gene TRBD1, 5 bases. There are 12 residues in the CDR3. Trimming removed 2 bases at V and 8 bases at J, with 9 bases between. The CDR3 DNA sequence: TGTGCCAGCAGTTTATCTGGGACCGGCTACACCTTC. Translating gives CASSLSGTGYTF.

The sample holds many counts of this clonotype. This sequence joins TRBV5-1 and TRBJ2-1; TRBD2 is a possible D gene (6 bases). Trimming stripped 4 bases from V and 16 bases from J, with 18 bases between. The V gene's germline CDR1 is SGHRS and CDR2 YFSETQ. This CDR3 is 12 amino acids long. The CDR3 nucleotides read TGCGCCAGCAGCCACCCGACTAGTCTTATCTTCTTC. Translating gives CASSHPTSLIFF.

Concerning this clonotype: A much more abundant neighbour one base away suggests this may be a read error. This sequence joins TRBV20-1 and TRBJ1-1; a possible D gene is TRBD1 (5 bases). V was pared by 6 bases and J by 4 bases, with 21 bases between. Germline V gene sequence: CDR1 DFQATT, CDR2 SNEGSKA (reference sequence). This CDR3 is built from 15 residues. The CDR3 here is CSAPGGTGRTTEAFF. The CDR3, as DNA: TGCAGTGCCCCCGGAGGGACCGGTCGGACCACTGAAGCTTTCTTT.